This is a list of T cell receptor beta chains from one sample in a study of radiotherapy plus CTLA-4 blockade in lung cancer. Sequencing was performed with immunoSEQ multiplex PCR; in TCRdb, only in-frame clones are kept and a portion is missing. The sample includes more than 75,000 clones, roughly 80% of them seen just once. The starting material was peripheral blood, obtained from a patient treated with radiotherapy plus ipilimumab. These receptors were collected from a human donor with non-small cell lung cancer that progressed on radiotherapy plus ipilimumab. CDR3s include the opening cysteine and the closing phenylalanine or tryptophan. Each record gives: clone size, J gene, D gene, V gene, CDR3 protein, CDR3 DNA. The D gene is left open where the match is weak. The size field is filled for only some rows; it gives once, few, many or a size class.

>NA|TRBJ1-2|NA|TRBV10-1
CASSDTVYGYTF
TGCGCCAGCAGTGATACAGTCTATGGCTACACCTTC
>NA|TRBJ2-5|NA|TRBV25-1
CASSRGPRETQYF
TGTGCCAGCAGTCGGGGCCCTCGGGAGACCCAGTACTTC
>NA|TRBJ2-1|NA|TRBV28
CATKGQGSNEQFF
TGTGCCACCAAGGGGCAGGGGAGCAATGAGCAGTTCTTC
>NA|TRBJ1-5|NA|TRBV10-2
CASSDAVQPQHF
TGCGCCAGCAGTGACGCGGTTCAGCCCCAGCATTTT
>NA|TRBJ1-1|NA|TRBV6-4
CASSVTGGNTEAFF
TGTGCCAGCAGTGTAACAGGTGGGAACACTGAAGCTTTCTTT
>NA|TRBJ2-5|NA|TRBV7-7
CASSSQGPPVQETQYF
TGTGCTAGCAGCTCCCAGGGACCGCCCGTCCAAGAGACCCAGTACTTC
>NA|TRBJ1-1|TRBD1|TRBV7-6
CASSLSTGSTEAFF
TGTGCCAGCAGCTTATCGACAGGGAGCACTGAAGCTTTCTTT
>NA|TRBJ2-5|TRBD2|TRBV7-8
CASSLEWEGKETQYF
TGTGCCAGCAGCTTAGAATGGGAGGGAAAAGAGACCCAGTACTTC
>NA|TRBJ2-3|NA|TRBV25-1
CASSQNMGPGDTQYF
TGTGCCAGCAGTCAAAATATGGGACCGGGCGATACGCAGTATTTT
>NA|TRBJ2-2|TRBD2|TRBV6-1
CASRPLAGDVGELFF
TGTGCCAGCAGACCACTAGCGGGAGATGTCGGGGAGCTGTTTTTT
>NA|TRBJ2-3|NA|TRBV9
CASSMTTSSTDTQYF
TGTGCCAGCAGCATGACCACAAGCAGCACAGATACGCAGTATTTT
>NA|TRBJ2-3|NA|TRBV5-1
CASSLASTDTQYF
TGCGCCAGCAGCTTGGCCAGCACAGATACGCAGTATTTT
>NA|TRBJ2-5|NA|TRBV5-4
CASSLYGGKEVETQYF
TGTGCCAGCAGCTTGTACGGCGGGAAGGAGGTAGAGACCCAGTACTTC
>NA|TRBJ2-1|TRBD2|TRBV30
CAWSAGGLAGVVQFF
TGTGCCTGGAGCGCAGGGGGCCTAGCGGGAGTTGTGCAGTTCTTC
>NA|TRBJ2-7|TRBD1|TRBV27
CASSSGQGIGYEQYF
TGTGCCAGCAGTTCGGGACAGGGCATTGGCTACGAGCAGTACTTC
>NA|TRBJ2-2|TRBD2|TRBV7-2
CASRLSGSSTGELFF
TGTGCCAGCAGGTTAAGCGGGAGTTCCACCGGGGAGCTGTTTTTT
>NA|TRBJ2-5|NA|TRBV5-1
CASSFRRGLQETQYF
TGCGCCAGCAGCTTCCGCAGGGGACTCCAAGAGACCCAGTACTTC
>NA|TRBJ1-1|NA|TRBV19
CASSSILGKDTEAFF
TGTGCCAGTAGTTCTATTTTGGGAAAAGACACTGAAGCTTTCTTT
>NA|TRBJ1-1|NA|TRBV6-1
CASSEGWGAEAFF
TGTGCCAGCAGTGAAGGGTGGGGGGCTGAAGCTTTCTTT
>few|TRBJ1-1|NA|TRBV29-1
CSVELMNTEAFF
TGCAGCGTTGAATTGATGAACACTGAAGCTTTCTTT
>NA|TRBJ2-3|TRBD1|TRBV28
CASSLRGPGSTDTQYF
TGTGCCAGCAGTTTAAGGGGGCCTGGGAGCACAGATACGCAGTATTTT
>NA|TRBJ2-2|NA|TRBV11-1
CASSLGVATLHTGELFF
TGTGCCAGCAGCTTAGGAGTGGCTACCCTCCACACCGGGGAGCTGTTTTTT
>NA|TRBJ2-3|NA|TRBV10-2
CASRVAVSTDTQYF
TGCGCCAGCAGGGTAGCGGTTAGCACAGATACGCAGTATTTT
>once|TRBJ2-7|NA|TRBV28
CASSSPTPGHGYGENYEQYF
TGTGCCAGCAGTTCCCCCACCCCGGGACACGGGTACGGAGAGAACTACGAGCAGTACTTC
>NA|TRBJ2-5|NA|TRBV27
CASSPNWGEQETQYF
TGTGCCAGCAGTCCCAATTGGGGCGAGCAAGAGACCCAGTACTTC
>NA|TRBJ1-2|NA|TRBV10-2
CASSERDPQRANYGYTF
TGCGCCAGCAGTGAGCGCGATCCACAAAGAGCTAACTATGGCTACACCTTC
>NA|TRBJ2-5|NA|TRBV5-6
CASSGETQYF
TGTGCCAGCAGTGGGGAGACCCAGTACTTC
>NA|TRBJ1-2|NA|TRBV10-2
CASRRDSYGYTF
TGCGCCAGCAGACGGGACTCCTATGGCTACACCTTC
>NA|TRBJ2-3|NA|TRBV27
CASSLGRWGADTQYF
TGTGCCAGCAGTTTAGGACGGTGGGGCGCAGATACGCAGTATTTT
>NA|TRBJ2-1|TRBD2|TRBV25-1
CASRATSGGINEQFF
TGTGCCAGCAGAGCTACTAGCGGGGGGATTAATGAGCAGTTCTTC
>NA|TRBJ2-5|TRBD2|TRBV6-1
CASSRLATQYF
TGTGCCAGCAGTAGACTAGCCACCCAGTACTTC
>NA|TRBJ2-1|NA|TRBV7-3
CASSLGDEQFF
TGTGCCAGCAGCTTAGGGGATGAGCAGTTCTTC
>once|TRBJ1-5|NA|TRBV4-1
CASSQDLYQPQHF
TGCGCCAGCAGCCAAGATCTCTATCAGCCCCAGCATTTT
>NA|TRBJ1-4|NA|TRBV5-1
CASSQTGIGGNEKLFF
TGCGCCAGCAGCCAAACAGGGATAGGAGGGAATGAAAAACTGTTTTTT
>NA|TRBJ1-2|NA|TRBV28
CASSIVSEGYGYTF
TGTGCCAGCAGTATTGTATCGGAAGGGTATGGCTACACCTTC
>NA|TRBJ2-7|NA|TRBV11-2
CASGGGMSSYEQYF
TGTGCCAGCGGTGGGGGGATGAGCTCCTACGAGCAGTACTTC
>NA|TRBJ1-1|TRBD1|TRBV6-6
CASSQKQGLVAFF
TGTGCCAGCAGCCAAAAACAGGGGCTAGTAGCTTTCTTT
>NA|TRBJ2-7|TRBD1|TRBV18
CASSQMTGGDEQYF
TGTGCCAGCTCACAGATGACAGGGGGCGACGAGCAGTACTTC
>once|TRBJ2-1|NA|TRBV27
CASSSWGNEQFF
TGTGCCAGCAGTTCCTGGGGCAATGAGCAGTTCTTC
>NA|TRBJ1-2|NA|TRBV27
CASSPNPPNYGYTF
TGTGCCAGCAGTCCTAACCCCCCTAACTATGGCTACACCTTC
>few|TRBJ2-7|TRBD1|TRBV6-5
CASSYSGQSSYEQYF
TGTGCCAGCAGTTACTCGGGACAGAGCTCCTACGAGCAGTACTTC
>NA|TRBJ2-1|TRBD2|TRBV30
CAWSVTRSGRNEQFF
TGTGCCTGGAGTGTCACCCGTAGCGGGAGGAATGAGCAGTTCTTC
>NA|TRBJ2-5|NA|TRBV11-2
CASSRTDRDFQETQYF
TGTGCCAGCAGCCGGACTGACAGGGACTTCCAAGAGACCCAGTACTTC
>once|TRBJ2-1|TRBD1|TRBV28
CASSPPGTGHNEQFF
TGTGCCAGCAGTCCCCCCGGGACAGGGCACAATGAGCAGTTCTTC
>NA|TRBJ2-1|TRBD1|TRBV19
CASSTQGAFYNEQFF
TGTGCCAGTAGTACCCAGGGGGCGTTCTACAATGAGCAGTTCTTC
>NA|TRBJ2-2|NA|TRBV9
CASSVEGVGTGELFF
TGTGCCAGCAGCGTTGAGGGAGTAGGGACCGGGGAGCTGTTTTTT
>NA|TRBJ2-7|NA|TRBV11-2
CASSSAERGYEQYF
TGTGCCAGCAGCTCCGCCGAGAGGGGCTACGAGCAGTACTTC
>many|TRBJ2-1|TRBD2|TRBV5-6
CASSYRDYLYNEQFF
TGTGCCAGCAGTTACCGGGACTACCTTTACAATGAGCAGTTCTTC
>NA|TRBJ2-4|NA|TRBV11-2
CASSMVGDIQYF
TGTGCCAGCAGCATGGTTGGCGATATTCAGTACTTC
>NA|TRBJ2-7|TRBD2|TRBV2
CASSEGLLRREGYEQYF
TGTGCCAGCAGTGAAGGGTTACTTCGTCGGGAGGGCTACGAGCAGTACTTC
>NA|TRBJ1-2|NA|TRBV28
CAIPDFNYGYTF
TGTGCCATCCCGGACTTCAACTATGGCTACACCTTC